Each of the 26 T cell receptor beta chains below was sequenced from the same sample in a study of cytomegalovirus exposure and HLA in healthy donors. PCR used 60 Vbeta primers and 13 Jbeta primers. Sequenced by immunoSEQ multiplex PCR; TCRdb stores in-frame clones only, minus some. The profile shows about 160,000 clones, around 85% of them singletons. The sequenced sample consisted of PBMCs. These receptors were collected from a man aged 50-60 years in good health and CMV-seropositive.

This sequence joins TRBV12-1 and TRBJ2-7; the table's D call, TRBD2, was not checked against the DNA. TRBV12-1 is a pseudogene locus. This CDR3 spans 14 amino acids. This CDR3 is CASRSLAGGYEQYF. For the CDR3, the DNA is TGTGCCAGCAGATCGCTAGCGGGAGGCTACGAGCAGTACTTC.

The chain uses TRBV5-1 and TRBJ1-4; the match to TRBD1 covers 7 bases. The germline CDR1 and CDR2 sequences are SGHRS and YFSETQ. The V gene end was trimmed by 5 bases and the J gene end by 3 bases; junction bases not matched to a gene: 4. The CDR3 loop spans 14 amino acids. The CDR3 region is CASRTGRSNEKLFF. The CDR3 coding sequence is TGCGCCAGCAGGACAGGGCGTTCTAATGAAAAACTGTTTTTT.

This clone was seen only a few times. The chain is built from TRBV9 and TRBJ2-1; 11 nucleotides align to TRBD2. J gave up 8 bases and V 0 bases, and 13 bases lay outside the gene matches. The CDR3 is 18 amino acids. Germline loops: CDR1 SGDLS, CDR2 YYNGEE. The CDR3 reads CASSVGGSGRAGGHEQFF. The CDR3 region has the DNA TGTGCCAGCAGCGTAGGAGGTAGCGGGAGGGCCGGTGGCCATGAGCAGTTCTTC.

The chain joins TRBV30 to TRBJ2-3; D possibly corresponds to TRBD2 (6 bases). This CDR3 comprises 14 residues. The germline V gene has CDR1 GTSNPN and CDR2 SVGIG (reference sequence). Trimming pared 2 bases from V and 6 bases from J, leaving 15 bases between. CDR3 sequence (DNA): TGTGCCTGGAGTCGGGACTCCCAGGCGGATACGCAGTATTTT. Translated: CAWSRDSQADTQYF.

The chain carries TRBV7-9 and TRBJ1-2; D is uncertain. Germline CDR1 reads SEHNR; CDR2 reads FQNEAQ (reference sequence). The ends were cut back, 2 bases at V and 0 bases at J, with 10 bases in the middle. The CDR3 loop spans 15 amino acids. The CDR3 nucleotides are TGTGCCAGCAGCTTACAGACACCAGCTAACTATGGCTACACCTTC. Its protein product is CASSLQTPANYGYTF.

J is TRBJ2-1 and V is TRBV19; a possible D gene is TRBD2 (6 bases). Looked up from germline, CDR1 is LNHDA and CDR2 is SQIVND (reference sequence). CDR3 size: 15 residues. V dropped 6 bases and J dropped 1 base, with 13 bases sitting between them. The CDR3 DNA is TGTGCCAGTAGCCGCGGGGACGGTTCCTACAATGAGCAGTTCTTC. Protein sequence: CASSRGDGSYNEQFF.

This chain uses TRBV6-6 with TRBJ1-1; possibly TRBD1 for D (6 bases). CDR3 length: 13 residues. V lost 6 bases and J 5 bases, leaving 13 bases between the germline ends. Germline values: CDR1 MNHNY, CDR2 SVGAGI (reference sequence). This CDR3 reads CASSPPQGTEAFF. CDR3 DNA: TGTGCCAGCAGCCCCCCCCAGGGGACTGAAGCTTTCTTT.

Only one count was recorded for this clone. This rearrangement joins TRBV4-2 to TRBJ1-2; D gene uncertain. V dropped 1 base and J dropped 4 bases, with 10 bases sitting between them. The CDR3 is 14 amino acids. Germline V lookup: CDR1 LGHNA, CDR2 YNFKEQ. The CDR3 sequence is CASSQGTVSYGYTF. CDR3 sequence (DNA): TGTGCCAGCAGCCAAGGCACAGTCAGCTATGGCTACACCTTC.

The chain joins TRBV30 to TRBJ2-3, with 12 nucleotides matching TRBD2. CDR3 length equals 16 residues. CDR1 and CDR2 (germline): GTSNPN, SVGIG (reference sequence). The J segment lost 6 bases and the V segment lost 4 bases, leaving 11 bases of the junction unmatched. The CDR3 reads CAWNKRRTSGVDTQYF. CDR3 nucleotide sequence: TGTGCCTGGAACAAACGCAGGACTAGCGGGGTCGATACGCAGTATTTT.

This clone was found a few times. The chain recombines TRBV6-1 with TRBJ1-4, with TRBD1 identical over 7 bases. The germline V gene has CDR1 MNHNS and CDR2 SASEGT. The CDR3 has 13 residues. The V gene end was trimmed by 4 bases and the J gene end by 8 bases; junction bases not matched to a gene: 4. This CDR3 is CASSARQGEKLFF. DNA for the CDR3: TGTGCCAGCAGTGCGAGACAGGGAGAAAAACTGTTTTTT.

This chain connects TRBV5-1 to TRBJ2-1; no definite D call. From germline, CDR1 is SGHRS and CDR2 YFSETQ. Trimming stripped 0 bases from V and 0 bases from J, with 16 bases between. The CDR3 extends over 18 amino acids. CDR3 in amino acids: CASSLGFAPASSYNEQFF. CDR3 DNA sequence: TGCGCCAGCAGCTTGGGTTTTGCGCCCGCGAGCTCCTACAATGAGCAGTTCTTC. Supplemented by reference TRBV5-1 and TRBJ2-1, the full variable domain reads KAGVTQTPRYLIKTRGQQVTLSCSPISGHRSVSWYQQTPGQGLQFLFEYFSETQRNKGNFPGRFSGRQFSNSRSEMNVSTLELGDSALYLCASSLGFAPASSYNEQFFGPGTRLTVL.

This clone occurred a few times. The rearrangement uses TRBV5-4 and TRBJ1-2, with a weak D call TRBD1 (6 bases). Germline values: CDR1 SGHNT, CDR2 YYREEE (reference sequence). The CDR3 runs to 14 residues. Deletions cut 4 bases from V and 0 bases from J, with 10 bases between. The CDR3, as DNA: TGTGCCAGCAGCGAACAGGGTCCTAACTATGGCTACACCTTC. This encodes CASSEQGPNYGYTF.

The rearrangement joins TRBV6-6 to TRBJ2-3, with D perhaps matching TRBD2 (6 bases). CDR3 length: 14 amino acids. Germline assignment: CDR1 MNHNY and CDR2 SVGAGI (reference sequence). V lost 5 bases to trimming and J lost 4 bases, with 13 bases between them. CDR3 sequence reads: CASSPGGDSDTQYF. Here the CDR3 DNA reads TGTGCCAGCAGTCCCGGAGGGGACTCAGATACGCAGTATTTT.

The chain couples TRBV27 to TRBJ2-5; TRBD2 matches 9 bases. CDR1 and CDR2 (germline): MNHEY, SMNVEV (reference sequence). The CDR3 consists of 15 residues. The ends lost 2 bases at V and 5 bases at J; junction bases unmatched: 6. CDR3: CASSLAGGPGETQYF. CDR3 bases: TGTGCCAGCAGTTTAGCGGGAGGGCCGGGGGAGACCCAGTACTTC.

This chain uses TRBV2 with TRBJ2-5; D is perhaps TRBD2 (5 bases). V was cut by 3 bases and J by 1 base, with 9 bases left in between. In germline, CDR1 is SNHLY, CDR2 FYNNEI. The CDR3 loop spans 14 amino acids. This CDR3 reads CASSDWETQETQYF. CDR3 DNA sequence: TGTGCCAGCAGTGACTGGGAGACCCAAGAGACCCAGTACTTC.

The chain couples TRBV7-9 to TRBJ1-5; no clear D. V was pared by 5 bases and J by 4 bases, with 12 bases between. The CDR3 consists of 14 residues. The germline V gene encodes CDR1 SEHNR and CDR2 FQNEAQ (reference sequence). CDR3 residues: CASSGPGINQPQHF. The DNA for the CDR3 is TGTGCCAGCAGCGGACCGGGAATTAATCAGCCCCAGCATTTT.

The rearrangement uses TRBV28 and TRBJ1-2; D possibly corresponds to TRBD1 (6 bases). The CDR3 covers 13 residues. The germline CDR1 and CDR2 sequences are MDHEN and SYDVKM. Trimming cost V 5 bases and J 8 bases, with 15 bases left between them. The CDR3: CASSPEQGRGYTF. The CDR3 bases are TGTGCCAGCAGTCCGGAACAGGGTAGGGGCTACACCTTC.

The chain is built from TRBV2 and TRBJ1-4; weak D call: TRBD1 (5 bases). The CDR3 contains 15 residues. The V gene's germline CDR1 is SNHLY and CDR2 FYNNEI. The germline V and J ends were trimmed by 4 bases and 6 bases, with 15 bases remaining between them. CDR3 region: CASSARSGIYEKLFF. CDR3 coding DNA: TGTGCCAGCAGTGCCCGCTCAGGGATATATGAAAAACTGTTTTTT.

The rearrangement joins TRBV14 to TRBJ2-3, with D possibly TRBD1 on 7 matching bases. This CDR3 comprises 16 residues. Germline lookup yields CDR1 SGHDN and CDR2 FVKESK. The germline V and J ends were trimmed by 4 bases and 6 bases, with 20 bases remaining between them. CDR3 sequence reads: CASSRERRQGGDTQYF. DNA for the CDR3: TGTGCCAGCAGCCGGGAGCGGAGACAGGGAGGCGATACGCAGTATTTT.

The V gene is TRBV7-2, the J gene TRBJ2-7, with a tentative D call TRBD1 (5 bases). CDR3 length equals 15 residues. Germline CDR1 reads SGHTA; CDR2 reads FQGNSA. With 4 bases removed from V and 0 bases from J, the gap between germline ends came to 13 bases. CDR3 sequence: CASSWQGGVSYEQYF. The CDR3 nucleotides read TGTGCCAGCAGCTGGCAGGGTGGGGTCTCCTACGAGCAGTACTTC.

The chain is built from TRBV9 and TRBJ2-7; 7 positions match TRBD2. CDR3 size: 16 residues. V was clipped by 0 bases and J by 2 bases; unmatched bases: 8. The germline CDR1 and CDR2 sequences are SGDLS and YYNGEE. In DNA form, the CDR3 reads TGTGCCAGCAGCGTAGAAGCGGGGCTACAAACCTACGAGCAGTACTTC. It yields the protein CASSVEAGLQTYEQYF. The full variable domain, with the rest looked up from reference TRBV9 and TRBJ2-7, is DSGVTQTPKHLITATGQRVTLRCSPRSGDLSVYWYQQSLDQGLQFLIQYYNGEERAKGNILERFSAQQFPDLHSELNLSSLELGDSALYFCASSVEAGLQTYEQYFGPGTRLTVT.

The chain employs TRBV29-1 and TRBJ2-7; a weak D match, TRBD1 (5 bases). CDR1 and CDR2 (germline): SQVTM, ANQGSEA. The CDR3 is made up of 13 amino acids. V was shortened by 1 base and J by 2 bases, with 9 bases between the two germline ends. In nucleotides, the CDR3 is TGCAGCGTTGAAGTGTCGACAGCCTACGAGCAGTACTTC. This codes for CSVEVSTAYEQYF.

This clone was detected once. The chain recombines TRBV2 with TRBJ2-5, with D tentatively TRBD1 (6 bases). Germline CDR1 SNHLY, CDR2 FYNNEI. This CDR3 is 16 amino acids long. Trimming took 3 bases from V and 5 from J, leaving 19 bases between them. This CDR3 is CASSERAGAAGETQYF. The CDR3 DNA is TGTGCCAGCAGTGAGCGGGCAGGGGCAGCAGGGGAGACCCAGTACTTC.

The chain combines TRBV28 with TRBJ1-6; 10 bases line up with TRBD1. The junction had 3 bases not matched to a gene; V was cut back by 5 bases and J by 5 bases. This CDR3 spans 15 amino acids. In germline, CDR1 is MDHEN, CDR2 SYDVKM. CDR3 residues: CASSPGTGDNSPLHF. CDR3 bases: TGTGCCAGCAGTCCCGGGACAGGGGATAATTCACCCCTCCACTTT.

The chain carries TRBV7-3 and TRBJ2-2, with TRBD2 matching 8 bases. Germline CDR1 reads SGHTA; CDR2 reads FQGTGA. The CDR3 length is 17 residues. Trimming took 5 bases from V and 6 from J; bases not matched to a gene: 14. CDR3 coding DNA: TGTGCCAGCAGCGCAACCCCTGGTAGCGGGGCCTCCGGGGAGCTGTTTTTT. Its protein product is CASSATPGSGASGELFF.

The CDR3 sequence: CASSPLQGIGTQYF. CDR3 nucleotide sequence: TGTGCCAGCAGCCCCCTCCAGGGGATAGGGACCCAGTACTTC. The J gene is TRBJ2-5, the V gene TRBV7-2; D is perhaps TRBD1 (6 bases). The ends were cut back, 5 bases at V and 7 bases at J, with 17 bases in the middle. The CDR3 has 14 amino acids. Germline lookup yields CDR1 SGHTA and CDR2 FQGNSA. Supplemented by reference TRBV7-2 and TRBJ2-5, the full variable domain reads GAGVSQSPSNKVTEKGKDVELRCDPISGHTALYWYRQSLGQGLEFLIYFQGNSAPDKSGLPSDRFSAERTGGSVSTLTIQRTQQEDSAVYLCASSPLQGIGTQYFGPGTRLLVL.